These 24 T cell receptor beta chains were all obtained from the same sample, sequenced in a study of blood T cells in healthy people across ages. Primers used in a second PCR of roughly 6 to 12 cycles were a sample-barcoded 5' primer and a J-beta primer mix. TCRdb reprocessed the 5' RACE reads via MiXCR and lists one record per CDR3 protein. The sample consists of about a million distinct CDR3 sequences, around two fifths of them appearing once. Material for sequencing was blood. The receptors derive from a man between 18 and 29 years old in good health.

The chain links TRBV24-1 to TRBJ2-2, with D unclear. The CDR3 totals 12 residues. Trimming shortened V by 5 bases and J by 4 bases, and 4 bases separated the two germline ends. CDR1 is KGHDR and CDR2 is SFDVKD in the germline V gene. CDR3 DNA: TGTGCCACCAGTGCCCCCACCGGGGAGCTGTTTTTT. It specifies CATSAPTGELFF.

The chain carries TRBV29-1 and TRBJ1-2; D may be TRBD1 (5 bases). V was clipped by 5 bases and J by 5 bases, with 15 bases between them. The CDR3 runs 13 residues. Per germline, CDR1 SQVTM and CDR2 ANQGSEA. As DNA, the CDR3 is TGCAGCGTTTATAACACAGGAGGATATGGCTACACCTTC. It codes for CSVYNTGGYGYTF.

This clonotype has only a few counts. The rearrangement links TRBV7-2 to TRBJ1-1; D is uncertain. The V end was cut by 5 bases, the J end by 5 bases, with 18 bases between. The CDR3 consists of 15 residues. Per germline, CDR1 SGHTA and CDR2 FQGNSA. This CDR3 reads CASSPNRAQGTEAFF. In DNA, the CDR3 is TGTGCCAGCAGCCCGAACCGGGCCCAAGGAACTGAAGCTTTCTTT. The full variable domain, rest sourced from reference TRBV7-2 and TRBJ1-1, is GAGVSQSPSNKVTEKGKDVELRCDPISGHTALYWYRQSLGQGLEFLIYFQGNSAPDKSGLPSDRFSAERTGGSVSTLTIQRTQQEDSAVYLCASSPNRAQGTEAFFGQGTRLTVV.

A few counts support this clonotype. The chain uses TRBV4-2 and TRBJ2-1; maybe TRBD1 (7 bases). Trimming took 7 bases from V and 3 from J, leaving 19 bases between them. The CDR3 totals 16 residues. Germline V lookup: CDR1 LGHNA, CDR2 YNFKEQ. The CDR3 DNA reads TGTGCCAGCAACCCCCAGGGGGGACAGATCTACAATGAGCAGTTCTTC. Its translation is CASNPQGGQIYNEQFF.

The chain carries TRBV6-6 and TRBJ2-3; TRBD2 might be the D (6 bases). The CDR3 covers 14 residues. From germline, CDR1 is MNHNY and CDR2 SVGAGI (reference sequence). V was shortened by 0 bases and J by 5 bases, with 9 bases between the two germline ends. The CDR3 DNA follows: TGTGCCAGCAGTTACTCGATCGGGGGAGATACGCAGTATTTT. The encoded protein is CASSYSIGGDTQYF.

This clonotype was picked up a small number of times. The chain uses TRBV19 and TRBJ2-5; 7 positions agree with TRBD1. The assigned J gene may be wrong: the sequence end matches TRBJ2-7 better. Germline V CDR1 and CDR2: LNHDA, SQIVND (reference sequence). The CDR3 is 12 residues long. The CDR3 reads CASSPGTVEQYF. The CDR3 coding sequence is TGTGCCAGTAGCCCCGGGACAGTCGAGCAGTACTTC.

In its sample, this clonotype was seen a few times. The chain carries TRBV4-3 and TRBJ1-2, with 7 bases lining up with TRBD1. After removal of 0 bases from V and 6 bases from J, the junction contained 10 bases not matched to a gene. Per the germline V gene, CDR1 is LGHNA and CDR2 is YSLEER. CDR3 length equals 16 residues. The CDR3: CASSQDPLTGSNGYTF. As DNA, the CDR3 is TGCGCCAGCAGCCAAGATCCCCTGACAGGGTCGAATGGCTACACCTTC.

The J gene is TRBJ1-1, the V gene TRBV5-6; D is uncertain. This CDR3 contains 13 residues. Trimming shortened V by 3 bases and J by 2 bases, and 8 bases separated the two germline ends. The germline V gene has CDR1 SGHDT and CDR2 YYEEEE. The CDR3 coding sequence is TGTGCCAGCAGCTCGCGGTCAAACACTGAAGCTTTCTTT. Translating gives CASSSRSNTEAFF.

The V call is TRBV30, the J call TRBJ1-2; D may be TRBD1 (6 bases). The CDR3 runs to 12 residues. V shed 1 base and J shed 4 bases, with 7 bases lying between them. In germline, CDR1 is GTSNPN, CDR2 SVGIG (reference sequence). The CDR3, as DNA: TGTGCCTGGAGTGAGACAGGCTATGGCTACACCTTC. As protein: CAWSETGYGYTF.

This clonotype showed up just a few times. The DNA of the CDR3 is TGCAGTGCTAGAGAGCTAGCGGGGTCCTACGAGCAGTACTTC. Amino acids: CSARELAGSYEQYF. The J gene is TRBJ2-7, the V gene TRBV20-1; 9 positions match TRBD2. This CDR3 spans 14 amino acids. J was trimmed by 1 base and V by 0 bases; bases with no gene match: 1. Germline V gene data show CDR1 as DFQATT and CDR2 as SNEGSKA (reference sequence).

This clonotype has just a few counts. The chain has TRBV30 and TRBJ1-4, with unresolved D. The CDR3 is made up of 15 amino acids. Germline V gene sequence: CDR1 GTSNPN, CDR2 SVGIG (reference sequence). The V and J ends lost 2 bases and 0 bases respectively, with 10 bases between them. CDR3 nucleotides: TGTGCCTGGAGTCGAGGAGATGCAACTAATGAAAAACTGTTTTTT. Translating it yields CAWSRGDATNEKLFF.

The V call is TRBV6-5, the J call TRBJ1-2, with D possibly matching TRBD1 (6 bases). CDR3 size: 16 residues. V lost 0 bases and J 6 bases, leaving 17 bases between the germline ends. Germline values: CDR1 MNHEY, CDR2 SVGAGI. CDR3 nucleotide sequence: TGTGCCAGCAGTTACTCGAAGTTGGGGGGCGCGAATGGCTACACCTTC. This encodes CASSYSKLGGANGYTF.

The J gene is TRBJ1-5, the V gene TRBV18, with D perhaps TRBD1 (6 bases). The V gene lost 2 bases and the J gene lost 0 bases, with 11 bases spanning the gap. Looked up from germline, CDR1 is KGHSH and CDR2 is LQKENI. The CDR3 is 16 amino acids. The CDR3 coding sequence is TGTGCCAGCTCACCAACAGGGAAGGGTAGCAATCAGCCCCAGCATTTT. This gives the protein CASSPTGKGSNQPQHF.

This clonotype was found many times. CDR3 in amino acids: CASSPQGANTEAFF. The CDR3 region has the DNA TGTGCCAGCAGCCCTCAGGGGGCGAACACTGAAGCTTTCTTT. The V call is TRBV7-2, the J call TRBJ1-1; TRBD1 aligns across 8 bases. CDR3 length: 14 residues. Germline V gene sequence: CDR1 SGHTA, CDR2 FQGNSA. The V gene end was trimmed by 5 bases and the J gene end by 1 base; junction bases not matched to a gene: 3.

The chain uses TRBV20-1 and TRBJ1-2; D unclear. V dropped 0 bases and J dropped 2 bases, with 10 bases sitting between them. This CDR3 region has 14 residues. From germline, CDR1 is DFQATT and CDR2 SNEGSKA (reference sequence). Here the CDR3 DNA reads TGCAGTGCTAGAGACGTGGAGGCGAACTATGGCTACACCTTC. Translated, it gives CSARDVEANYGYTF.

In its sample, this clonotype was seen a few times. The chain employs TRBV4-3 and TRBJ2-5; weak D call: TRBD1 (5 bases). V was cut by 0 bases and J by 4 bases, with 15 bases left in between. This CDR3 is built from 16 residues. Germline lookup yields CDR1 LGHNA and CDR2 YSLEER. The DNA of the CDR3 is TGCGCCAGCAGCCAAGATGGGTCAGGGTGGGGAGAGACCCAGTACTTC. The encoded protein is CASSQDGSGWGETQYF.

The V and J genes are TRBV30 and TRBJ1-5; 7 bases align to TRBD1. The V gene's germline CDR1 is GTSNPN and CDR2 SVGIG (reference sequence). The CDR3 extends over 15 amino acids. V lost 4 bases to trimming and J lost 0 bases; unmatched junction nucleotides: 6. The CDR3 sequence is CAWMGTENSNQPQHF. The CDR3 DNA sequence: TGTGCCTGGATGGGGACAGAAAATAGCAATCAGCCCCAGCATTTT.

DNA of the CDR3: TGTGCCAGCAGTTTATCCTCCCGGCGAGAGACCCAGTACTTC. Translated: CASSLSSRRETQYF. The V call is TRBV27, the J call TRBJ2-5; D is undetermined. The V gene's germline CDR1 is MNHEY and CDR2 SMNVEV (reference sequence). The V and J ends lost 0 bases and 4 bases respectively, with 9 bases between them. The CDR3 has 14 amino acids.

This clonotype was detected once. The V gene is TRBV20-1, the J gene TRBJ1-1; 9 nucleotides match TRBD1. The length of the CDR3 is 14 residues. V dropped 6 bases and J dropped 1; count of bases not matched to a gene: 6. The germline V gene has CDR1 DFQATT and CDR2 SNEGSKA (reference sequence). The CDR3 DNA is TGCAGTGCCAAGAGGACAGGGGAGAACACTGAAGCTTTCTTT. It is translated as CSAKRTGENTEAFF.

V and J are TRBV9 and TRBJ1-2; 9 positions match TRBD1. Germline V gives CDR1 SGDLS, CDR2 YYNGEE. The CDR3 length is 16 residues. Losses at the gene ends were 4 bases for V and 3 bases for J; bases not matched to a gene: 10. CDR3 coding DNA: TGTGCCAGCAGCCCGTACAGGGGGCGCTGGGACTATGGCTACACCTTC. It yields the protein CASSPYRGRWDYGYTF.

Comment on this clonotype: A much larger clone is a single base away; this may be a read error. The chain carries TRBV2 and TRBJ2-7; D call uncertain. Trimming removed 8 bases from V and 6 bases from J, with 14 bases in between. Germline V gives CDR1 SNHLY, CDR2 FYNNEI. The CDR3 totals 12 residues. CDR3 DNA sequence: TGTGCCAGCCGTGTGGACGGTGGCGAGCAGTACTTC. Translating gives CASRVDGGEQYF.

V gene TRBV28 combines with J gene TRBJ1-2; D is perhaps TRBD1 (6 bases). The CDR3 runs 15 residues. The germline CDR1 and CDR2 sequences are MDHEN and SYDVKM. V lost 3 bases, J lost 0 bases, and 11 bases lay in between. The CDR3 loop reads CASSLGGAPNYGYTF. Written as DNA, the CDR3 is TGTGCCAGCAGTTTGGGGGGGGCGCCTAACTATGGCTACACCTTC.

The chain has TRBV9 and TRBJ1-1; 7 nucleotides agree with TRBD1. V gave up 2 bases and J gave up 1 base; unmatched junction bases: 5. The CDR3 is 15 amino acids. Germline CDR1 reads SGDLS; CDR2 reads YYNGEE. CDR3 in DNA: TGTGCCAGCAGCGTCGGGACAGCCCAGAACACTGAAGCTTTCTTT. Protein product: CASSVGTAQNTEAFF.

CDR3 loop: CSATTSGTDTQYF. The CDR3 bases are TGCAGTGCTACGACTAGCGGGACAGATACGCAGTATTTT. The rearrangement joins TRBV20-1 to TRBJ2-3; 10 nucleotides agree with TRBD2. The CDR3 runs 13 residues. Trimming cost V 4 bases and J 3 bases; bases outside gene matches: 1. CDR1 is DFQATT, CDR2 SNEGSKA, per germline (reference sequence).